This TCR beta chain was identified during a study of OX40 agonist ivuxolimab in advanced cancers. Repertoires were generated with immunoSEQ multiplex PCR, while TCRdb's copy carries only in-frame clones and drops some. The sample consists of some 77,000 clones, about 85% of them appearing once. Blood samples were obtained at baseline, cycle 4 day 1, and cycle 7 day 1. CDR3 length: 13 residues. In germline, CDR1 is MNHEY, CDR2 SMNVEV (reference sequence). V lost 3 bases and J lost 0, with 5 bases in between. The chain has TRBV27 and TRBJ1-2; D call uncertain. The receptor was isolated from an adult with an advanced solid tumor such as melanoma, head and neck, liver or kidney cancer. The material sequenced was CD4+ or CD8+ T cells sorted from blood, taken in a trial of the OX40 agonist ivuxolimab. Here the CDR3 reads CASSLKANYGYTF. The CDR3 nucleotides are TGTGCCAGCAGTTTGAAAGCTAACTATGGCTACACCTTC.